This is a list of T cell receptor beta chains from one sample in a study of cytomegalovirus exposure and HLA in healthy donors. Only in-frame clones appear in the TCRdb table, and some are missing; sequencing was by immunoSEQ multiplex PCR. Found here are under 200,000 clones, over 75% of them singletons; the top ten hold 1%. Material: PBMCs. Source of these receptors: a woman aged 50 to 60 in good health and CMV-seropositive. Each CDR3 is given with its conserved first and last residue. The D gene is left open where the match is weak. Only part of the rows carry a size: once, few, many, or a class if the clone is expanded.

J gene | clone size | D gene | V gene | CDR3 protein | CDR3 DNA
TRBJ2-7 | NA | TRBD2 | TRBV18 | CASQRTSDYEQYF | TGTGCCAGCCAAAGGACTAGCGACTACGAGCAGTACTTC
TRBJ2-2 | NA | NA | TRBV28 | CASQGGLNTGELFF | TGTGCCAGCCAGGGAGGCCTGAACACCGGGGAGCTGTTTTTT
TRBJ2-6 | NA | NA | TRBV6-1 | CASMGESSGANVLTF | TGTGCCAGCATGGGCGAAAGCTCTGGGGCCAACGTCCTGACTTTC
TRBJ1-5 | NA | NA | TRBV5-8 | CASSYYIDSNQPQHF | TGTGCCAGCAGCTATTACATCGATAGCAATCAGCCCCAGCATTTT
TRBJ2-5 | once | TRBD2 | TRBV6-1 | CASSLGLAGETQYF | TGTGCCAGCAGCTTGGGACTAGCGGGGGAGACCCAGTACTTC
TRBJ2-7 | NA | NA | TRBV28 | CASSFEAVGSLKRQYF | TGTGCCAGCAGTTTTGAGGCAGTCGGCAGTCTGAAGCGGCAGTACTTC
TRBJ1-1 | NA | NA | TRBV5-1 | CASSSDGPEAFF | TGCGCCAGCAGCTCAGATGGCCCTGAAGCTTTCTTT
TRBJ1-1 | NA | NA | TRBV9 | CASSVGEGGVTEAFF | TGTGCCAGCAGCGTAGGAGAAGGGGGGGTGACTGAAGCTTTCTTT
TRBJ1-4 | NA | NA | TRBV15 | CATSRDGRVPIEKLFF | TGTGCCACCAGCAGAGATGGGCGTGTTCCAATTGAAAAACTGTTTTTT
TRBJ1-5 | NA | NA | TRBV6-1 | CASTVLIYSNQPQHF | TGTGCCAGCACGGTGCTTATTTATAGCAATCAGCCCCAGCATTTT
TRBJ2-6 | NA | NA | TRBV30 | CAWSRVVANVLTF | TGTGCCTGGAGCCGGGTAGTGGCCAACGTCCTGACTTTC
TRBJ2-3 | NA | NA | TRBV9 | CASSVATQVTDTQYF | TGTGCCAGCAGCGTAGCTACACAGGTAACAGATACGCAGTATTTT
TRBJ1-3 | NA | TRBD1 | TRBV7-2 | CASSLGQGNTIYF | TGTGCCAGCAGCTTGGGACAGGGAAACACCATATATTTT
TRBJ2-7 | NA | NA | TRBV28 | CASSLRSYYEQYF | TGTGCCAGCAGTTTGAGGTCTTACTACGAGCAGTACTTC
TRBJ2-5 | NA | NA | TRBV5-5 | CASSFRTEETQYF | TGTGCCAGCAGCTTCCGGACAGAAGAGACCCAGTACTTC
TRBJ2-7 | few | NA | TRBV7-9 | CASSPPGDEQYF | TGTGCCAGCAGCCCCCCGGGGGACGAGCAGTACTTC
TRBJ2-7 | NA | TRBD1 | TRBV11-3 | CASSLGRETGREQYF | TGTGCCAGCAGCTTAGGAAGGGAGACAGGGCGGGAGCAGTACTTC
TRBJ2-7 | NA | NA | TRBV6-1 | CASSGYLGFYEQYF | TGTGCCAGCAGTGGCTATCTAGGTTTCTACGAGCAGTACTTC
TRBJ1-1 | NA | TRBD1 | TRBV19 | CASRNRGRDTEAFF | TGTGCCAGTAGGAACAGGGGGCGGGACACTGAAGCTTTCTTT
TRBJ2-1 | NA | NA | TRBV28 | CASETGLNEQFF | TGTGCCAGCGAGACAGGCCTCAATGAGCAGTTCTTC
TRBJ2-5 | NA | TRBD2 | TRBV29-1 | CSGRLAGVRETQYF | TGCAGCGGGCGACTAGCGGGTGTTAGAGAGACCCAGTACTTC
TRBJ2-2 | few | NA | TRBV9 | CASSLGGGNTGELFF | TGTGCCAGCAGCCTTGGGGGGGGCAACACCGGGGAGCTGTTTTTT
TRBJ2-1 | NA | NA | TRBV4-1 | CASSQEAVSYNEQFF | TGCGCCAGCAGCCAAGAGGCAGTCTCCTACAATGAGCAGTTCTTC